This TCR beta chain came from a study of CD8+CD57+ T cells in acquired aplastic anemia. Genomic DNA, the template, was used for profiling of the TCR beta VDJ and CDR3. One entry per CDR3 protein, called by TCRdb with MiXCR from the reads. The repertoire includes approximately 250,000 distinct CDR3 sequences, about 80% of them detected once, and around 40% sits in the top ten. The sequenced patients had an expansion of CD8+CD57+ cells seen by flow cytometry. In its sample, this clonotype was seen once. Sequencing used sorted CD4+, CD8+, or CD8+CD57+ T cells (not recorded which) from PBMCs. This sequence was found in a human donor with aplastic anemia.

In nucleotides, the CDR3 is TGCAGTGCTAGGAGTCCGGACAGGGACTACACTGAAGCTTTCTTT. Its protein product is CSARSPDRDYTEAFF. This chain joins TRBV20-1 and TRBJ1-1; TRBD1 agrees at 8 bases. The trim removed 3 bases at V and 3 bases at J, leaving 9 bases unmatched. Germline loops: CDR1 DFQATT, CDR2 SNEGSKA (reference sequence). The CDR3 extends over 15 amino acids.